This TCR beta chain was obtained from a study of identifying expanded T cells in peripheral blood. The method was immunoSEQ multiplex PCR; TCRdb's version includes in-frame clones alone and lacks a portion of them. The repertoire holds approximately 57,000 clones, with roughly 90% as singletons. The germline V gene has CDR1 SGHRS and CDR2 YFSETQ. The J segment lost 1 base and the V segment lost 4 bases, leaving 4 bases of the junction unmatched. This CDR3 is built from 14 residues. The receptor comes from a person aged 18 to 70 in good health. Sequencing was carried out using blood. The V call is TRBV5-1, the J call TRBJ1-1, with 7 bases matching TRBD1. The CDR3 DNA reads as TGCGCCAGCAGCCACGGGGACAGGAACACTGAAGCTTTCTTT. Translated, it gives CASSHGDRNTEAFF. The entire variable domain, with the rest obtained from reference TRBV5-1 and TRBJ1-1, is as follows: KAGVTQTPRYLIKTRGQQVTLSCSPISGHRSVSWYQQTPGQGLQFLFEYFSETQRNKGNFPGRFSGRQFSNSRSEMNVSTLELGDSALYLCASSHGDRNTEAFFGQGTRLTVV.